The sample holds many counts of the clone carrying this T cell receptor beta chain. Specified time point: sample taken at primary tumor resection. No cell sorting; template was whole RNA from tumor, lung tissue or PBMC. This sample was included in a study of spatial heterogeneity in lung cancer. Using its own MiXCR run on the 5' RACE reads, TCRdb lists one record per CDR3 protein. The top ten hold more than 20% of the sample, which has 40,000 or so distinct CDR3 sequences, around 5.5% seen once. Trimming shortened V by 4 bases and J by 3 bases, and 12 bases separated the two germline ends. Germline V gene sequence: CDR1 MNHNY, CDR2 SVGAGI (reference sequence). The CDR3 has 14 residues.

The sample in question was PBMCs, obtained at surgery. The chain links TRBV6-6 to TRBJ1-1, with D possibly being TRBD1 (5 bases). The origin of this receptor is a female donor with early-stage non-small cell lung cancer. CDR3: CASSFDPGYTEAFF. The CDR3 bases are TGTGCCAGCAGTTTCGACCCAGGGTACACTGAAGCTTTCTTT.